This TCR beta chain was obtained from a study of spatial heterogeneity in lung cancer. Study-wide results and caveats: Blood showed ubiquitous tumor TCRs more often at resection than at routine follow-up.

TCRdb itself ran the 5' RACE reads through MiXCR, one entry per CDR3 protein. The sample carries tens of thousands of distinct CDR3 sequences, roughly 4.9% recorded once. This clonotype was detected only a few times. As yet, its antigen is unknown. Time point of the sample: sample taken at primary tumor resection. Patients with untreated early-stage non-small cell lung cancer, numbering some 72, were the donors. Without sorting, whole RNA was sequenced from tumor, nontumor lung or frozen PBMC. Per germline, CDR1 DFQATT and CDR2 SNEGSKA (reference sequence). The V end lost 5 bases, the J end lost 0 bases, and 11 bases lay between the germline ends. The CDR3 sequence is 15 residues long.

The chain is built from TRBV20-1 and TRBJ2-6, with D perhaps TRBD1 or TRBD2 (5 bases each). This receptor was identified in a female donor with early-stage non-small cell lung cancer. The sample consisted of PBMCs, taken at surgery. For the CDR3, the DNA is TGCAGTGCTCGAGGGCAGGGCTCTGGGGCCAACGTCCTGACTTTC. Protein sequence: CSARGQGSGANVLTF.